This TCR beta chain is from a study of T cell responses to AZD1222 COVID-19 vaccine (dated by TCRdb to the early 2020s). Concerning the study at large: Because spike-specific TCR depth and breadth did not differ between the two schedules, AZD1222 recipients who got a second dose at roughly 4 weeks were pooled with those who got a second dose at roughly 12 weeks. Trial participants were enrolled by age into subgroups of 18-55, 56-69 and 70-plus years, and about 150, 27 and 61 TCR-sequenced participants, respectively, were included in these subgroups. TCR sequencing covered roughly 230 trial participants: 200 to 210 given two doses of AZD1222 and approximately 26 given two doses of MenACWY control vaccine.

The CDR3 regions of human TCRbeta chains were analyzed by immunosequencing. The published analysis was carried out like this. TCRs in the repertoires were compared against a reference library of SARS-CoV-2-specific TCRs that had been generated with the MIRA antigen-specificity platform. Breadth was defined as the fraction of unique TCRs that were SARS-CoV-2-associated. Depth was defined as the fraction of total T cells that were SARS-CoV-2-associated. Using the MIRA data, every spike-specific TCR was mapped to the spike region that the TCR reacted to and assigned to either a CD4 or a CD8 class. Log10-transformed breadth and depth values were compared by one-way ANOVA with Sidak's multiple comparisons tests. TCRdb limited this immuneACCESS table to in-frame rearrangements with V and J called. A share of clones is missing; checked studies link under half to unresolved V genes, and the rest is unexplained. That table furnishes V, J and clone size, whereas the DNA furnished D and trimming. Counted in this sample were 110,000 to 150,000 clones; 70% to 90% of them appeared once. The ten biggest clones cover about 4.8% of the sample.

Including the terminal cysteine and phenylalanine, the CDR3 comprises 14 residues. Of the read, only the CDR3 DNA is kept; its 42 bases are in frame from base 1. For CDR1 and CDR2, the germline V gene (reference sequence) lists LGHDT and YNNKEL. V is cut by 4 bases and J by 6 bases, and the space between the germline ends is 12 bases. The sample's time point, from its label and the paper: baseline before first vaccination. Samples from vaccinated people were obtained from the UK trials COV001 and COV002, which included a single-blind randomized controlled phase 2/3 trial of AZD1222 (ChAdOx1 nCoV-19) in healthy adults. Trial participant PBMC samples were collected at day 0 and day 28 after the second dose for TCRbeta chain sequencing. Comment on this clone: The antigen this receptor binds is unknown. Base qualities were left out, and no much larger clone turns up one base away.

The research as a whole found: Only a handful of AZD1222 recipients were SARS-CoV-2 seropositive at baseline, limiting conclusions about previously exposed vaccinees. CD4 TCRs associated with the vaccine covered the entire spike protein, and the dominant responses were in regions 160-218 and 743-854. The 56-69-year group was small, and its depth increase did not reach significance, likely because of low power. Participants were mostly white British, with more females than males. The authors suggested clonal diversity may have been underestimated. Reportedly, almost half of the unique spike-specific TCRs recognized epitopes lying outside the regions that are mutated in the B.1.351 and B.1.1.7 variants. Because no samples from the day 14 peak response were available, repertoires could be characterized only after the peak T cell response. A significant rise in spike-specific TCR breadth and depth was observed after two AZD1222 doses relative to day 0 and relative to MenACWY recipients.

The chain uses TRBV3-1 (or the pseudogene TRBV3-2) and TRBJ2-2; no D gene is confidently identified. The sample consisted of peripheral blood, taken on day 0 of AZD1222 vaccination. The receptor comes from an adult in good health. The CDR3 reads as follows: CASSLVSPPGELFF. The nucleotide sequence reads as follows: TGTGCCAGCAGCCTAGTATCACCGCCCGGGGAGCTGTTTTTT.